This paragraph covers one T cell receptor (beta chain) sequence. These data originate in a study of shared clonotypes between healthy human individuals. Germline CDR1 reads SQVTM; CDR2 reads ANQGSEA. The CDR3 loop spans 14 amino acids. V lost 7 bases and J lost 2, with 17 bases in between. Method: immunoSEQ multiplex PCR; TCRdb's copy keeps in-frame clones and lacks some. The sample contains about 2.3 million clones, roughly 92% of which appear only once. Sequencing input: naive CD4+ T cells from PBMCs. Regarding subset: CD45RA+ positively selected. The V and J genes are TRBV29-1 and TRBJ1-2, with D tentatively TRBD1 (5 bases). The TCR comes from a man younger than 35 in good health. Some clones in this sample may be carry-over from other donors' samples. CDR3 in amino acids: CSAEHRGENYGYTF. The DNA of the CDR3 is TGCAGCGCCGAACACCGGGGCGAGAACTATGGCTACACCTTC.